Sequencing of this T cell receptor (beta chain) was carried out in a study of Tregs in tolerant kidney transplant recipients. Study outcomes and limitations: Tregs expanded with activated donor B cells seemed most donor-specific. Biological reproducibility was not directly addressed, but technical replication error appeared minimal.

With respect to this clone: As yet, its antigen is unknown.

Assay used: immunoSEQ multiplex PCR; TCRdb lists only in-frame clones, some missing. The sample carries around 16,000 clones, more than 80% recorded once. V gave up 4 bases and J gave up 4 bases, with 4 bases separating them. The germline V gene has CDR1 MGHRA and CDR2 YSYEKL. This CDR3 contains 11 residues. Unstimulated Tregs (CD4+CD25+CD127-) and CD4+CD25- non-Tregs were sorted from PBMCs. The V call is TRBV4-1, the J call TRBJ1-1; D remains unclear. The clonotype was recovered from a human donor in good health. What was sequenced was CD8+ T cells from blood. As DNA, the CDR3 is TGCGCCAGCAGCCTTAGCACTGAAGCTTTCTTT. As protein: CASSLSTEAFF.